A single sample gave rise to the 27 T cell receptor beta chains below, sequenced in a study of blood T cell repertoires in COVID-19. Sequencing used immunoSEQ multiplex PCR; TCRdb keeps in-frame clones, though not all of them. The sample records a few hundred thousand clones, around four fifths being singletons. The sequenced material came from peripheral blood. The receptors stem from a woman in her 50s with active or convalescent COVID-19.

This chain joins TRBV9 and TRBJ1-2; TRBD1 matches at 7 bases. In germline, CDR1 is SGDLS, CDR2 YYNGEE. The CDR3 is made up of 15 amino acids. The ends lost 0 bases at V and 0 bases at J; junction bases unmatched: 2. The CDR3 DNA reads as TGTGCCAGCAGCGTAGTCGGGACAGCTAACTATGGCTACACCTTC. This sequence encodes CASSVVGTANYGYTF.

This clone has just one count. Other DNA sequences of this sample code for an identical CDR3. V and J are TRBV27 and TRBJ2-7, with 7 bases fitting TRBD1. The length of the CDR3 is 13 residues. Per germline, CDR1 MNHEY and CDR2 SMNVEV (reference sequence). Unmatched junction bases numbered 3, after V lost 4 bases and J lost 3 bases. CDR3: CASSSGQRYEQYF. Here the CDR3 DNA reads TGTGCCAGCAGTTCGGGACAGCGCTACGAGCAGTACTTC.

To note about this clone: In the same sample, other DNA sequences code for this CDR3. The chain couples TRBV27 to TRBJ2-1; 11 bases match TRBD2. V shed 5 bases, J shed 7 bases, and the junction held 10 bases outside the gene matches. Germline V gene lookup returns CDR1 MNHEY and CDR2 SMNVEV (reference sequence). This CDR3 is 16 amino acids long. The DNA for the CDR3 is TGTGCCAGCAGTCCTCTTCTAGCGGGAGGAGGGAATGAGCAGTTCTTC. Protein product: CASSPLLAGGGNEQFF.

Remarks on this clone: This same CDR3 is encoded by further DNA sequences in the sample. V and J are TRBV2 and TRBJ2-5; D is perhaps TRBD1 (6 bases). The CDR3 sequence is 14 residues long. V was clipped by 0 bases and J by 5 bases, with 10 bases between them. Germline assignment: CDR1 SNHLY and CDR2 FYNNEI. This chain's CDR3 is CASSEARGFETQYF. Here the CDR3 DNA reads TGTGCCAGCAGTGAAGCGAGGGGGTTTGAGACCCAGTACTTC.

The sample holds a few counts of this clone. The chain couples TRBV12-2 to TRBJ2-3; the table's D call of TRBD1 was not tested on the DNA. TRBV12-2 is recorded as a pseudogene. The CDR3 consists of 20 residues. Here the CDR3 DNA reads TGTGCAAGTCGCTTAAGGCAGGGGACAGAGGATGTCTCTAGCACAGATACGCAGTATTTT. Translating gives CASRLRQGTEDVSSTDTQYF.

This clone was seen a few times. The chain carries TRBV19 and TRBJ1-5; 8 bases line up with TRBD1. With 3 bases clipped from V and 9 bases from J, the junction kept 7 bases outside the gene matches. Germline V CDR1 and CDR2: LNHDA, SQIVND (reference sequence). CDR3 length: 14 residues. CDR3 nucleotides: TGTGCCAGTAGTATGGGGCTCAGGGGGCCGCCCCAGCATTTT. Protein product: CASSMGLRGPPQHF.

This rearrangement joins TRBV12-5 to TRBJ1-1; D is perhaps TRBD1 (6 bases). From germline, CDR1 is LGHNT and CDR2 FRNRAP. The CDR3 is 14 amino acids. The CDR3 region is CGSKGGRGGTEAFF. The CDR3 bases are TGTGGAAGTAAGGGGGGGCGCGGTGGCACTGAAGCTTTCTTT.

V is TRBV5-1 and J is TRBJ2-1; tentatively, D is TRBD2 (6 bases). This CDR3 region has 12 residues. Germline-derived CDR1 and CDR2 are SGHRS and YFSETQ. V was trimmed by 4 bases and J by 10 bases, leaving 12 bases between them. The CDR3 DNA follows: TGCGCCAGCAGCCTCCTTGGGGGGGAGCAGTTCTTC. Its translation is CASSLLGGEQFF.

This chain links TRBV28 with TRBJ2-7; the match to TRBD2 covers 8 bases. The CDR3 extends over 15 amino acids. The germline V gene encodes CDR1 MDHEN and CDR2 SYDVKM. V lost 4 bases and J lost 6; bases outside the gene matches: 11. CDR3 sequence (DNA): TGTGCCAGCAGTTGGACTAGCAGGACGAGGGTCGAGCAGTACTTC. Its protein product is CASSWTSRTRVEQYF.

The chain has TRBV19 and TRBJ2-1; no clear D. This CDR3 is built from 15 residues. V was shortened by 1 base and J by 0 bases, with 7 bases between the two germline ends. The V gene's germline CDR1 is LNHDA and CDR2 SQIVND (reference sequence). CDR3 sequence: CASSIVASSYNEQFF. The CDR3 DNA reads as TGTGCCAGTAGTATAGTTGCGAGCTCCTACAATGAGCAGTTCTTC.

The CDR3 DNA reads TGTGCCAGCTCACTTGGGACAGATAGCAATCAGCCCCAGCATTTT. It codes for CASSLGTDSNQPQHF. The rearrangement links TRBV18 to TRBJ1-5; TRBD1 matches at 7 bases. Germline V CDR1 and CDR2: KGHSH, LQKENI. The junction had 3 bases not matched to a gene; V was cut back by 4 bases and J by 0 bases. CDR3 length: 15 amino acids.

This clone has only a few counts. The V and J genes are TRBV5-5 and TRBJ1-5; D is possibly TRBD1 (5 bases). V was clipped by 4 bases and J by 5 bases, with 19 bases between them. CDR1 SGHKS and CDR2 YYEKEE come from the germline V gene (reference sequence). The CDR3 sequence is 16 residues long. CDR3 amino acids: CASSPLTTARDQPQHF. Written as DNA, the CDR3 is TGTGCCAGCAGCCCCTTGACGACAGCTAGGGATCAGCCCCAGCATTTT.

The CDR3 region is CAWSARGHFNSPLHF. The CDR3 DNA reads TGTGCCTGGAGTGCAAGGGGGCACTTTAATTCACCCCTCCACTTT. This rearrangement joins TRBV30 to TRBJ1-6; 7 positions agree with TRBD1. V lost 1 base, J lost 6 bases, and 6 bases stayed unmatched. The length of the CDR3 is 15 residues. From germline, CDR1 is GTSNPN and CDR2 SVGIG (reference sequence).

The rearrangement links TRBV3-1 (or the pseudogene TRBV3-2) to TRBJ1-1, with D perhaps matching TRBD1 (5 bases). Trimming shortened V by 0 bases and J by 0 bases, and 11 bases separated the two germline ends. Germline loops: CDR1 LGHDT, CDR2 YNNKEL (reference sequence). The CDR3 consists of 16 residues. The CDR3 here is CASSQELGHLNTEAFF. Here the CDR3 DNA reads TGTGCCAGCAGCCAAGAGCTGGGGCACCTGAACACTGAAGCTTTCTTT.

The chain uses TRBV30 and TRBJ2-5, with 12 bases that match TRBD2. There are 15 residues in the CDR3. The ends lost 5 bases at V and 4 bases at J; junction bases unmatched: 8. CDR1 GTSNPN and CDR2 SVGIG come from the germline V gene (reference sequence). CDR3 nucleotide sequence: TGTGCCTGGGAATCATCGGGACTAGCGGGAGAGACCCAGTACTTC. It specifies CAWESSGLAGETQYF.

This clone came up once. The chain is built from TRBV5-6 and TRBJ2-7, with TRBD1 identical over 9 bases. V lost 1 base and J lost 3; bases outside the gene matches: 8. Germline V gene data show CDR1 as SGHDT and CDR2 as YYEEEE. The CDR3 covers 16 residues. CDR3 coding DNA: TGTGCCAGCAGCTTGAATCCGGGACAGGGAAGCTACGAGCAGTACTTC. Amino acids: CASSLNPGQGSYEQYF.

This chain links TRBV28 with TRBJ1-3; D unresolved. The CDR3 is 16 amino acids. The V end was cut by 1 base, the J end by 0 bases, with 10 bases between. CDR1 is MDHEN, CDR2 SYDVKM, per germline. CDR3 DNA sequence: TGTGCCAGCAGTTTATATGGTGTTAGCTCTGGAAACACCATATATTTT. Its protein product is CASSLYGVSSGNTIYF.

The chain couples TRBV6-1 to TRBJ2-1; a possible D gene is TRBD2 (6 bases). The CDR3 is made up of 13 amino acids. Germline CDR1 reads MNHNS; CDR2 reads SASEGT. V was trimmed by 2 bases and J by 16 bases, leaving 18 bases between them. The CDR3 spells CASSELLAVHNFF. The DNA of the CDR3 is TGTGCCAGCAGTGAACTATTAGCGGTCCATAATTTCTTC.

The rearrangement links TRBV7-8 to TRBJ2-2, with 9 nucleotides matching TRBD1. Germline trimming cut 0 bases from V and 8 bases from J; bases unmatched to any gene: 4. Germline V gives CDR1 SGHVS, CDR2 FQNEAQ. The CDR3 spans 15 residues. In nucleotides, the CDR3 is TGTGCCAGCAGCTTAGCGGTGACAGGGGGTGGGGAGCTGTTTTTT. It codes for CASSLAVTGGGELFF.

CDR3 in DNA: TGTGCCAGCAGGCCCAAGCCGGGCACAGATACGCAGTATTTT. Its protein is CASRPKPGTDTQYF. The chain combines TRBV5-4 with TRBJ2-3; D is unclear. Germline-derived CDR1 and CDR2 are SGHNT and YYREEE (reference sequence). This CDR3 has 14 amino acids. V was cut by 5 bases and J by 1 base, with 11 bases left in between.

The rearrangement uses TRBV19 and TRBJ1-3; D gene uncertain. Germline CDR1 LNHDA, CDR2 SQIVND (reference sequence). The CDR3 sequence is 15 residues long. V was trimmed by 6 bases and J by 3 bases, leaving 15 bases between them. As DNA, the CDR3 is TGTGCCAGTAGACAATCCCCGGGTGATGGAAACACCATATATTTT. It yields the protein CASRQSPGDGNTIYF.

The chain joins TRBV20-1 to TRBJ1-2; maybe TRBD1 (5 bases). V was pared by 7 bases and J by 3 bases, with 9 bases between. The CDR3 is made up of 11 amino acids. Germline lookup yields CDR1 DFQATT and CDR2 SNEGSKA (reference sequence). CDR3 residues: CSGAGDYGYTF. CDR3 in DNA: TGCAGTGGGGCGGGGGACTATGGCTACACCTTC.

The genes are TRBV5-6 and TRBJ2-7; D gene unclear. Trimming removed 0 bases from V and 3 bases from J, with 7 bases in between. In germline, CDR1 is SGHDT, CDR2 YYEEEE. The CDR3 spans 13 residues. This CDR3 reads CASSLVESYEQYF. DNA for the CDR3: TGTGCCAGCAGCTTGGTAGAGAGCTACGAGCAGTACTTC.

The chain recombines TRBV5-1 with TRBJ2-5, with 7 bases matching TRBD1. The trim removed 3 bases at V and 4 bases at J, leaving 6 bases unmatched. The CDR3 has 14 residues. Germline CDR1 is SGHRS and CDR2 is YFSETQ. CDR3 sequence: CASSYQRQGETQYF. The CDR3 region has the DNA TGCGCCAGCAGCTACCAGAGACAGGGAGAGACCCAGTACTTC. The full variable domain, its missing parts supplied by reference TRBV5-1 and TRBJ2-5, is KAGVTQTPRYLIKTRGQQVTLSCSPISGHRSVSWYQQTPGQGLQFLFEYFSETQRNKGNFPGRFSGRQFSNSRSEMNVSTLELGDSALYLCASSYQRQGETQYFGPGTRLLVL.

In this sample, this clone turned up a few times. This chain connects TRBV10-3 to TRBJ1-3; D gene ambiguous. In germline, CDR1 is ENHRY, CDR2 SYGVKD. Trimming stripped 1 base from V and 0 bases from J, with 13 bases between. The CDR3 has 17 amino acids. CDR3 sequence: CAISEWVGLSSGNTIYF. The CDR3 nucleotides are TGTGCCATCAGTGAGTGGGTCGGACTGAGCTCTGGAAACACCATATATTTT.

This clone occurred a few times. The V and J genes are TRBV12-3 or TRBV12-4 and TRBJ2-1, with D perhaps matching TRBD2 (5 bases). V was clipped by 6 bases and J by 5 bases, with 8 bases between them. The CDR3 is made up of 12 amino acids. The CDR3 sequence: CASRVSDNEQFF. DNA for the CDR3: TGTGCCAGCAGAGTTAGCGACAATGAGCAGTTCTTC.

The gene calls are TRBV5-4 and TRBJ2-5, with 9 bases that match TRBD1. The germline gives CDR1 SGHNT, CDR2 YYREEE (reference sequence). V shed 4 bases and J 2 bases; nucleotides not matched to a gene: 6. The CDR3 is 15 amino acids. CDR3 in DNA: TGTGCCAGCAGCCGCGGGGACAGGGATCAAGAGACCCAGTACTTC. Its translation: CASSRGDRDQETQYF.